The 17 T cell receptor beta chains reported below all come from one sample, sequenced in a study of OX40 agonist ivuxolimab in advanced cancers. The data were produced by immunoSEQ multiplex PCR, yet TCRdb's version contains in-frame clones alone and is incomplete. The table lists approximately 92,000 clones, about 80% of them singletons, with less than 6% in the top ten. The source was CD4+ or CD8+ T cells sorted from blood, collected in a trial of the OX40 agonist ivuxolimab. All receptors come from an adult with an advanced solid tumor such as melanoma, head and neck, liver or kidney cancer.

The rearrangement joins TRBV27 to TRBJ1-6; D call uncertain. The length of the CDR3 is 14 residues. V lost 3 bases, J lost 9 bases, and 12 bases lay in between. Looked up from germline, CDR1 is MNHEY and CDR2 is SMNVEV (reference sequence). The CDR3 region is CASSFRGDGSPLHF. The CDR3 nucleotides are TGTGCCAGCAGTTTCCGTGGAGATGGTTCACCCCTCCACTTT.

This chain joins TRBV7-6 and TRBJ1-5, with D possibly TRBD1 on 6 matching bases. The CDR3 has 15 amino acids. Per the germline V gene, CDR1 is SGHVS and CDR2 is FNYEAQ. The V gene lost 1 base and the J gene lost 6 bases, with 13 bases spanning the gap. As DNA, the CDR3 is TGTGCCAGCAGCTTAGGCAGGGGAAGGGGTCAGCCCCAGCATTTT. Translated, it gives CASSLGRGRGQPQHF.

The chain has TRBV7-9 and TRBJ1-2; 10 nucleotides agree with TRBD1. The junction had 8 bases not matched to a gene; V was cut back by 2 bases and J by 8 bases. Germline assignment: CDR1 SEHNR and CDR2 FQNEAQ (reference sequence). This CDR3 spans 15 amino acids. DNA of the CDR3: TGTGCCAGCAGCTTACCGAGGGGGGACAGGGGAGGCTACACCTTC. It yields the protein CASSLPRGDRGGYTF.

The V gene is TRBV7-8, the J gene TRBJ2-7, with 10 bases fitting TRBD1. Losses at the gene ends were 1 base for V and 6 bases for J; bases not matched to a gene: 3. This CDR3 is 14 amino acids long. The V gene's germline CDR1 is SGHVS and CDR2 FQNEAQ. This CDR3 is CASSLGGQGTEQYF. CDR3 in DNA: TGTGCCAGCAGCTTAGGGGGACAGGGGACCGAGCAGTACTTC.

This sequence joins TRBV15 and TRBJ1-5; D is possibly TRBD1 (5 bases). The germline gives CDR1 LNHNV, CDR2 YYDKDF (reference sequence). CDR3 length equals 15 residues. V was clipped by 0 bases and J by 5 bases, with 11 bases between them. The CDR3 loop is CATSRDRWGDQPQHF. Written as DNA, the CDR3 is TGTGCCACCAGCAGAGATCGGTGGGGGGATCAGCCCCAGCATTTT.

The chain has TRBV2 and TRBJ1-2; D gene uncertain. CDR3 length: 14 amino acids. Germline lookup yields CDR1 SNHLY and CDR2 FYNNEI. V lost 2 bases and J lost 4, with 11 bases in between. The CDR3 here is CASSEQAPLYGYTF. DNA of the CDR3: TGTGCCAGCAGTGAACAGGCCCCGCTCTATGGCTACACCTTC.

The chain joins TRBV6-6 to TRBJ2-7; tentative D call: TRBD2 (7 bases). The CDR3 is made up of 15 amino acids. Between the trimmed V and J ends, which lost 4 bases and 2 bases, there was a span of 15 bases. Germline-derived CDR1 and CDR2 are MNHNY and SVGAGI (reference sequence). The DNA of the CDR3 is TGTGCCAGCAGTTCCTGGGAGGGGGGAACCTACGAGCAGTACTTC. Protein: CASSSWEGGTYEQYF.

The chain employs TRBV12-5 and TRBJ1-6; 11 bases line up with TRBD1. This CDR3 spans 17 amino acids. V dropped 3 bases and J dropped 6; count of bases not matched to a gene: 7. In germline, CDR1 is LGHNT, CDR2 FRNRAP. The CDR3 nucleotides read TGTGCTAGTGGTTTTGATACCGGGACAGGGGGTAATTCACCCCTCCACTTT. This codes for CASGFDTGTGGNSPLHF.

This clone was counted between two and nine times. J is TRBJ2-6 and V is TRBV7-2; a possible D gene is TRBD1 (5 bases). This CDR3 spans 13 amino acids. The V end lost 4 bases, the J end lost 14 bases, and 15 bases lay between the germline ends. Germline lookup yields CDR1 SGHTA and CDR2 FQGNSA. The CDR3 protein is CASSYMQGILLTF. The DNA for the CDR3 is TGTGCCAGCAGCTATATGCAGGGAATACTCCTGACTTTC.

This chain links TRBV11-3 with TRBJ2-5; TRBD2 agrees at 7 bases. The germline gives CDR1 SGHNT, CDR2 YENEEA. The CDR3 is made up of 14 amino acids. The ends lost 3 bases at V and 3 bases at J; junction bases unmatched: 4. The CDR3 DNA follows: TGTGCCAGCAGCTTGGGGGGGACGGAAGAGACCCAGTACTTC. This gives the protein CASSLGGTEETQYF.

The CDR3 DNA follows: TGTGCCAGCAGTTACGGGGGTCCTAACACTGAAGCTTTCTTT. It is translated as CASSYGGPNTEAFF. The chain uses TRBV6-6 and TRBJ1-1; perhaps TRBD1 as D (5 bases). The CDR3 is 14 residues long. The V end was cut by 2 bases, the J end by 2 bases, with 9 bases between. CDR1 MNHNY and CDR2 SVGAGI come from the germline V gene (reference sequence).

CDR3 protein: CASTRDRAAGANVLTF. In DNA, the CDR3 is TGCGCCAGCACCCGGGACAGGGCTGCTGGGGCCAACGTCCTGACTTTC. The gene calls are TRBV5-1 and TRBJ2-6; 9 bases align to TRBD1. The CDR3 spans 16 residues. Germline assignment: CDR1 SGHRS and CDR2 YFSETQ. J lost 2 bases, V lost 6 bases, and 6 bases had no gene match.

This clone was counted only a few times. This chain uses TRBV4-1 with TRBJ2-2; 8 bases are shared with TRBD2. The V gene's germline CDR1 is MGHRA and CDR2 YSYEKL. This CDR3 region has 19 residues. V shed 1 base and J 3 bases; nucleotides not matched to a gene: 13. CDR3 in amino acids: CASSQGLLQRERYTGELFF. CDR3 DNA: TGCGCCAGCAGCCAAGGACTTTTACAGCGGGAGAGGTACACCGGGGAGCTGTTTTTT.

The count of this clone is one. The chain carries TRBV18 and TRBJ2-5, with 7 bases fitting TRBD1. This CDR3 spans 14 amino acids. Trimming at V came to 6 bases and at J to 2 bases, leaving 6 bases not matched to a gene. CDR1 and CDR2 from the germline V gene are KGHSH and LQKENI. CDR3 DNA: TGTGCCAGCTCGCCCCGACAGGGACAAGAGACCCAGTACTTC. It specifies CASSPRQGQETQYF.

This clone came up a few times. The rearrangement uses TRBV7-8 and TRBJ2-3; a weak D match, TRBD2 (6 bases). V was shortened by 5 bases and J by 1 base, with 19 bases between the two germline ends. The CDR3 covers 17 residues. The germline CDR1 and CDR2 sequences are SGHVS and FQNEAQ. For the CDR3, the DNA is TGTGCCAGCAGCCAAGCGGGTAGGCAAAAAGGCACAGATACGCAGTATTTT. It translates to CASSQAGRQKGTDTQYF.

V gene TRBV7-9 combines with J gene TRBJ2-7; 12 positions match TRBD2. Trimming removed 5 bases from V and 3 bases from J; junction bases left unmatched: 11. This CDR3 has 17 amino acids. From germline, CDR1 is SEHNR and CDR2 FQNEAQ (reference sequence). The CDR3 protein is CASSTPLAGGPFYEQYF. The CDR3 nucleotides read TGTGCCAGCAGCACCCCTCTAGCGGGAGGGCCGTTCTACGAGCAGTACTTC.

V is TRBV6-1 and J is TRBJ1-2, with TRBD1 matching 10 bases. This CDR3 comprises 14 residues. Germline V gives CDR1 MNHNS, CDR2 SASEGT. V lost 7 bases to trimming and J lost 3 bases; unmatched junction nucleotides: 5. Here the CDR3 reads CASNAGTGDYGYTF. For the CDR3, the DNA is TGTGCCAGCAATGCTGGGACAGGGGACTATGGCTACACCTTC.